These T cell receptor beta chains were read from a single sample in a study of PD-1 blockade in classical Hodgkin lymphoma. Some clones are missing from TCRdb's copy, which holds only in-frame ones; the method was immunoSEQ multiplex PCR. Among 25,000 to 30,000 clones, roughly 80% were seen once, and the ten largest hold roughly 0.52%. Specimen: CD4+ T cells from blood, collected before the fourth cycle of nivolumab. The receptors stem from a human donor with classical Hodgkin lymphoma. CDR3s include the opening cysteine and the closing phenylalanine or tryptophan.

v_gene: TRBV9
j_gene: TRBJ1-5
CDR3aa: CASSPGAVGNQPQHF

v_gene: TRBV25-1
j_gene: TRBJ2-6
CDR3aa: CASSEYGGVGSGANVLTF

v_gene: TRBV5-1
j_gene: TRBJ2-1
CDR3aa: CASSLGPSGRQFF

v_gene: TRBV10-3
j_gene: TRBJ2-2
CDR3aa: CAISPTSGGGGELFF

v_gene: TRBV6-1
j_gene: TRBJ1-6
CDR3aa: CASSPTVNSPLHF

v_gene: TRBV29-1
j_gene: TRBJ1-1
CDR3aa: CSVVVRANTEAFF

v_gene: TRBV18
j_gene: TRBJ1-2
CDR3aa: CASSPGRPGQGPYGYTF

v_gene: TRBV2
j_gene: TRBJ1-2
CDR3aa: CASSEARWTYGYTF

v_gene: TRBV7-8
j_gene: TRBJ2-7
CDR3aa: CASAGTGSSYEQYF

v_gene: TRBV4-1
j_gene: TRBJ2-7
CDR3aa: CASSQQGISYEQYF

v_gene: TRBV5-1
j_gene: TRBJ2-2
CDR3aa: CASTASDTGELFF

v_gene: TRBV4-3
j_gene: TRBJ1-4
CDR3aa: CASSQDHHDRGPLPHEKLFF

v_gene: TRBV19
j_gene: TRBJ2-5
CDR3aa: CASNTRGETQYF

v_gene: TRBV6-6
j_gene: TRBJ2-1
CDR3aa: CASSRSGNEQFF

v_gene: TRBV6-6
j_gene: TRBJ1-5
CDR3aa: CASSSLSNQPQHF

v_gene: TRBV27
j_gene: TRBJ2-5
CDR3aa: CASSLATWETQYF

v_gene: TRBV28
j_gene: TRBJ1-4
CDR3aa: CASSPRVGEKLFF

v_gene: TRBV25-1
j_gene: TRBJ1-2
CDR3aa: CASRADNNPVYGYTF

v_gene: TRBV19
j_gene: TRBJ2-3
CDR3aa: CASSLRTSSRTDTQYF

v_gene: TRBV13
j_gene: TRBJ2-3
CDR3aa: CASSLASSGTDTQYF

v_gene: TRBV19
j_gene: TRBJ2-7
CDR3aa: CASSTTGASYEQYF

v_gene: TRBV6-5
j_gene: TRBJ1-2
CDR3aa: CASSLNRGHGYTF

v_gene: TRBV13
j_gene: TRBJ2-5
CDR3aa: CASSVYSGRGETQYF

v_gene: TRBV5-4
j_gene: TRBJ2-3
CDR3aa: CASSLGREDTQYF

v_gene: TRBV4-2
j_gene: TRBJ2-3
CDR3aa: CASSQELGDYTQYF

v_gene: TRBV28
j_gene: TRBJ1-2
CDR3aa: CASSSLPLGNGYTF

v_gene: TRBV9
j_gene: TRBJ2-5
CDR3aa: CASSSWGGETQYF

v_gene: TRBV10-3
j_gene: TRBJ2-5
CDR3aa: CAIRRQTQETQYF

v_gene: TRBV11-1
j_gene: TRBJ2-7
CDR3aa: CASSLQGTGTYEQYF

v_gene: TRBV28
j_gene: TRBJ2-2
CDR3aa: CASSLRVWVRGANTGELFF

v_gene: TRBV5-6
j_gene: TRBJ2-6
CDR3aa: CASSLVMGIGANVLTF

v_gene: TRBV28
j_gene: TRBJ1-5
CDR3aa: CASSPPPGQPQHF

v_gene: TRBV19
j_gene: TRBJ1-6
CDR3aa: CASSIGTYNSPLHF

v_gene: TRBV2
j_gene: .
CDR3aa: CASKGQGLGEQYF

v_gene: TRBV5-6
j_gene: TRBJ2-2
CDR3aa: CASRDRGPHTGELFF

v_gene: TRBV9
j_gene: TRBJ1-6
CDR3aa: CASSPEGGMTLHF

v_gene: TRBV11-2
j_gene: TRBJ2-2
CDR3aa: CASSRIRGPGELFF

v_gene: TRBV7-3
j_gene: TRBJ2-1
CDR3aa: CASSLNGRPYNEQFF

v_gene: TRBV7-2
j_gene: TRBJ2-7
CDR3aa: CASSSSWGNEQYF

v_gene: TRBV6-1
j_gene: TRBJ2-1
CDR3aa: CASSEVELQFF

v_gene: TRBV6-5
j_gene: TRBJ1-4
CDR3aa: CASRSPGLEKLFF

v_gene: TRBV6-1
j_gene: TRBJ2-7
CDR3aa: CASEGAAGWSYEQYF

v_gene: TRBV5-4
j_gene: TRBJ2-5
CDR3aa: CASSSSGRRDETQYF

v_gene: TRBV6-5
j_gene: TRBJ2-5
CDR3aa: CASSYGGQRGETQYF

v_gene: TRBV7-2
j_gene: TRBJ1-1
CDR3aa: CASSLGQVNTEAFF

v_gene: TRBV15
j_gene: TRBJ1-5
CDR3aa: CATSSALHQPQHF

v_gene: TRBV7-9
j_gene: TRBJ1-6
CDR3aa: CASSSRQGASSPLHF

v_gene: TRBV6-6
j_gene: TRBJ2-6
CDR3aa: CASSYIPSGANVLTF

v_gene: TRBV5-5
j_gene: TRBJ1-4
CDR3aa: CASSLVSATNEKLFF

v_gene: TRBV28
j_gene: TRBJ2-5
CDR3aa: CASSLLFRRWETQYF

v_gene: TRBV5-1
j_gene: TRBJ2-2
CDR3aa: CASSLEATGRDTGELFF

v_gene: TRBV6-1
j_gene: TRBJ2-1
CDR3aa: CASSDPTSGGYNEQFF

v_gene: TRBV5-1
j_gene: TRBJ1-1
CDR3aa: CASSFAPNTEAFF

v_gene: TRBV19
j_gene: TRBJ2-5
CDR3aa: CASSMGLRMYQETQYF

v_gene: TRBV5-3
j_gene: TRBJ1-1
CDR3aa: CARSPVVWAEAFF

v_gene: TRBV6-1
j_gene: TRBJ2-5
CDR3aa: CASRRRGGDQETQYF

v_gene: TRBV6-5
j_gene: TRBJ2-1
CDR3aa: CASSYSLASYNEQFF

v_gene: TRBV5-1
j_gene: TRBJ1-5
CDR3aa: CASSPDGSNQPQHF

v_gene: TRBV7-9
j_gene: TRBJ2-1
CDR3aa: CASRRSRVVTGGNEQFF